The next 18 T cell receptor beta chains were all read from a single sample in a study of regulatory and conventional T cells in RAG deficiency. The sorted conventional CD4+ T cells were CD25-low and CD127-high, with genomic DNA sequenced. TCRdb's table, derived via immunoSEQ multiplex PCR, lists solely in-frame clones and lacks some. The sample yields roughly 34,000 clones, 75% to 80% seen once. These data also formed part of another study, on regulatory T cells. That work contributes: Amplification used 52 TRBV primers and 13 TRBJ primers.

Input material: CD4+ effector T cells sorted from blood. These receptors were obtained from a human donor in good health.

The V gene is TRBV11-3, the J gene TRBJ2-2, with 11 positions matching TRBD1. V lost 5 bases, J lost 0 bases, and 5 bases stayed unmatched. The CDR3 extends over 17 amino acids. Germline V gives CDR1 SGHNT, CDR2 YENEEA. The CDR3 DNA reads TGTGCCAGCAGCGAGGGACAGGGGGGACCGAACACCGGGGAGCTGTTTTTT. Residues: CASSEGQGGPNTGELFF.

This chain uses TRBV14 with TRBJ2-2; D perhaps matches TRBD1 (5 bases). V dropped 4 bases and J dropped 5 bases, with 5 bases sitting between them. The germline gives CDR1 SGHDN, CDR2 FVKESK. The CDR3 totals 12 residues. DNA for the CDR3: TGTGCCAGCAGCCCAGGGACCGGGGAGCTGTTTTTT. Encoded protein: CASSPGTGELFF.

J is TRBJ2-7 and V is TRBV11-2; perhaps TRBD2 as D (6 bases). The CDR3 runs 15 residues. The germline CDR1 and CDR2 sequences are SGHAT and FQNNGV. Trimming took 4 bases from V and 6 from J, leaving 19 bases between them. This chain's CDR3 is CASSSAWGVVGEQYF. The CDR3, as DNA: TGTGCCAGCAGCTCCGCTTGGGGGGTCGTCGGCGAGCAGTACTTC.

This rearrangement joins TRBV29-1 to TRBJ1-1; D is perhaps TRBD1 (5 bases). This CDR3 region has 13 residues. Germline V gene data show CDR1 as SQVTM and CDR2 as ANQGSEA. Trimming stripped 7 bases from V and 0 bases from J, with 12 bases between. The CDR3, as DNA: TGCAGCGGGGCTGGACACTTGAACACTGAAGCTTTCTTT. Translation: CSGAGHLNTEAFF.

This clone was detected only a few times. The chain joins TRBV6-5 to TRBJ2-7, with TRBD1 identical over 7 bases. The CDR3 spans 13 residues. CDR1 is MNHEY, CDR2 SVGAGI, per germline. Trimming at V came to 5 bases and at J to 3 bases, leaving 4 bases not matched to a gene. CDR3 sequence reads: CASSTGALYEQYF. The DNA of the CDR3 is TGTGCCAGCAGTACAGGGGCGCTCTACGAGCAGTACTTC.

J is TRBJ1-1 and V is TRBV30; D unclear. Between the trimmed V and J ends, which lost 2 bases and 1 base, there was a span of 8 bases. CDR1 GTSNPN and CDR2 SVGIG come from the germline V gene (reference sequence). The CDR3 totals 13 residues. As DNA, the CDR3 is TGTGCCTGGAGTTCCGCCGGGAACACTGAAGCTTTCTTT. Translated, it gives CAWSSAGNTEAFF.

The J gene is TRBJ2-5, the V gene TRBV5-4; 9 bases match TRBD2. V lost 4 bases to trimming and J lost 1 base; unmatched junction nucleotides: 2. The germline V gene has CDR1 SGHNT and CDR2 YYREEE (reference sequence). The CDR3 is 14 residues long. CDR3 nucleotide sequence: TGTGCCAGCAGCCTGACTAGCGGCCAAGAGACCCAGTACTTC. Protein sequence: CASSLTSGQETQYF. The variable domain in full, with the rest retrieved from reference TRBV5-4 and TRBJ2-5, is ETGVTQSPTHLIKTRGQQVTLRCSSQSGHNTVSWYQQALGQGPQFIFQYYREEENGRGNFPPRFSGLQFPNYSSELNVNALELDDSALYLCASSLTSGQETQYFGPGTRLLVL.

The chain has TRBV7-2 and TRBJ2-7; 9 nucleotides agree with TRBD2. Germline V lookup: CDR1 SGHTA, CDR2 FQGNSA. The length of the CDR3 is 14 residues. After removal of 0 bases from V and 6 bases from J, the junction contained 3 bases not matched to a gene. The CDR3 sequence: CASSLAGRGGEQYF. The CDR3 nucleotides read TGTGCCAGCAGCTTAGCGGGGCGGGGGGGCGAGCAGTACTTC.

This chain connects TRBV6-1 to TRBJ2-3; 13 bases map to TRBD2. After removal of 4 bases from V and 3 bases from J, the junction contained 7 bases not matched to a gene. The CDR3 consists of 17 residues. Germline CDR1 reads MNHNS; CDR2 reads SASEGT. CDR3 loop: CASSGRTSGGGTDTQYF. The CDR3 region has the DNA TGTGCCAGCAGTGGTCGGACTAGCGGGGGAGGGACAGATACGCAGTATTTT.

This rearrangement joins TRBV7-6 to TRBJ2-1; maybe TRBD2 (6 bases). Deletions cut 4 bases from V and 9 bases from J, with 13 bases between. The CDR3 extends over 13 amino acids. Looked up from germline, CDR1 is SGHVS and CDR2 is FNYEAQ. CDR3 residues: CASSSTSGGEQFF. Written as DNA, the CDR3 is TGTGCCAGCAGCTCGACTAGTGGTGGTGAGCAGTTCTTC.

In its sample, this clone was seen a few times. V is TRBV5-1 and J is TRBJ1-6, with D possibly TRBD1 on 5 matching bases. Germline loops: CDR1 SGHRS, CDR2 YFSETQ. The CDR3 is 18 amino acids. With 2 bases removed from V and 0 bases from J, the gap between germline ends came to 15 bases. The CDR3 reads CASSLRGRSSSYNSPLHF. CDR3 bases: TGCGCCAGCAGCTTAAGGGGACGGTCAAGCTCCTATAATTCACCCCTCCACTTT.

This chain uses TRBV5-4 with TRBJ1-4; possibly TRBD1 for D (5 bases). The CDR3 sequence is 13 residues long. V lost 4 bases to trimming and J lost 10 bases, with 14 bases between them. Germline V gene lookup returns CDR1 SGHNT and CDR2 YYREEE (reference sequence). CDR3 DNA: TGTGCCAGCAGCGGGGGAAAGGACGCAAAACTGTTTTTT. This gives the protein CASSGGKDAKLFF.

The chain links TRBV5-4 to TRBJ2-7, with D hard to call. The CDR3 runs to 14 residues. V was shortened by 0 bases and J by 5 bases, with 12 bases between the two germline ends. Germline assignment: CDR1 SGHNT and CDR2 YYREEE (reference sequence). The CDR3, as DNA: TGTGCCAGCAGCTTGGATACGTGGGTCAACGAGCAGTACTTC. Its protein product is CASSLDTWVNEQYF.

The chain is built from TRBV4-2 and TRBJ2-3; D uncertain. The V gene's germline CDR1 is LGHNA and CDR2 YNFKEQ. This CDR3 is built from 13 residues. Deletions cut 0 bases from V and 5 bases from J, with 6 bases between. CDR3 protein: CASSQDPRDTQYF. Here the CDR3 DNA reads TGTGCCAGCAGCCAAGATCCCCGAGATACGCAGTATTTT.

The V call is TRBV6-5, the J call TRBJ1-6; D is ambiguous. The length of the CDR3 is 15 residues. CDR1 is MNHEY and CDR2 is SVGAGI in the germline V gene. Trimming stripped 2 bases from V and 5 bases from J, with 10 bases between. CDR3 loop: CASSYRARDNSPLHF. The CDR3 DNA reads as TGTGCCAGCAGTTACAGGGCGCGGGATAATTCACCCCTCCACTTT.

The genes are TRBV19 and TRBJ2-2; the D is unclear. The germline CDR1 and CDR2 sequences are LNHDA and SQIVND (reference sequence). The CDR3 loop spans 14 amino acids. V was pared by 7 bases and J by 1 base, with 10 bases between. The CDR3 region has the DNA TGTGCCAGTACCTACGAAAGGAACACCGGGGAGCTGTTTTTT. It yields the protein CASTYERNTGELFF. Variable domain in full (rest from reference TRBV19 and TRBJ2-2): DGGITQSPKYLFRKEGQNVTLSCEQNLNHDAMYWYRQDPGQGLRLIYYSQIVNDFQKGDIAEGYSVSREKKESFPLTVTSAQKNPTAFYLCASTYERNTGELFFGEGSRLTVL.

CDR3 in DNA: TGTGCCAGCAGCTTACAGGGATGGAACACTGAAGCTTTCTTT. Translating it yields CASSLQGWNTEAFF. The chain couples TRBV5-4 to TRBJ1-1, with D possibly being TRBD1 (6 bases). The CDR3 is made up of 14 amino acids. The V end was cut by 2 bases, the J end by 1 base, with 9 bases between. In germline, CDR1 is SGHNT, CDR2 YYREEE (reference sequence).

This rearrangement joins TRBV7-3 to TRBJ2-5; D may be TRBD2 (6 bases). V was trimmed by 5 bases and J by 5 bases, leaving 12 bases between them. Germline-derived CDR1 and CDR2 are SGHTA and FQGTGA. This CDR3 spans 13 amino acids. The CDR3 DNA follows: TGTGCCAGCAGCCCCGATGGGGGGGAGACCCAGTACTTC. This codes for CASSPDGGETQYF.